This is a list of T cell receptor beta chains from one sample in a study of CD8+CD57+ T cells in acquired aplastic anemia. TCRdb analysed the reads with MiXCR anew, one entry per CDR3 protein. The data contain approximately 380,000 distinct CDR3 sequences, 55% to 70% of them singletons. The specimen sequenced was sorted CD4+, CD8+, or CD8+CD57+ T cells (not recorded which) from PBMCs. These receptors were collected from a human donor in good health, serving as a control. Each CDR3 is given with its conserved first and last residue. D genes are given only for firm matches. The size entry is marked missing in some rows and otherwise reads once, few, many or a size class.

J gene,V gene,D gene,clone size,CDR3 DNA,CDR3 protein
TRBJ2-7,TRBV7-7,TRBD1,NA,TGTGCTAGCAGCTTCGGGATCGGGACAGACTCCTACGAGCAGTACTTC,CASSFGIGTDSYEQYF
TRBJ2-7,TRBV10-3,TRBD2,NA,TGTGCCATCAGTATTACTAGCGGCGTATCCACCGAGCAGTACTTC,CAISITSGVSTEQYF
TRBJ2-7,TRBV9,NA,NA,TGTGCCAGCAGCCAGATGGACACGGCAGAGGAGCAGTTC,CASSQMDTAEEQF
TRBJ2-7,TRBV2,NA,few,TGTGCCAGCAGCGAGGCACAGGGACCGTCTGTGGAGCAGTACTTC,CASSEAQGPSVEQYF
TRBJ2-2,TRBV11-3,NA,once,TGCGCCAGCAGCCGGATGAGTAGTATCACCGGGGAGCTGTTTTTT,CASSRMSSITGELFF
TRBJ2-1,TRBV7-8,NA,NA,TGTGCCAGCAGATTAAAGAGCTCCGACGAGGAGAACCACTTC,CASRLKSSDEENHF
TRBJ2-1,TRBV6-6,TRBD2,many,TGTGCCAGCAGCCAGCGGGGGGGCGTGAATGAGCAGTTCTTC,CASSQRGGVNEQFF
TRBJ2-3,TRBV10-3,NA,many,TGTGCCATCAGCGCGGGGATGGACTTATCTGGTACAGATACGCAGTATTTT,CAISAGMDLSGTDTQYF
TRBJ2-1,TRBV4-3,NA,many,TGCGCCAGCAGCCAAGATACCGCGGTTCCCCACAATGAGCAGTTCTTC,CASSQDTAVPHNEQFF
TRBJ2-7,TRBV7-9,NA,NA,TGTGCCAGCAGCTTCTCTAATGAGGACGAGCAGTACTTC,CASSFSNEDEQYF
TRBJ2-3,TRBV20-1,TRBD2,NA,TGCAGTGCTTCCCGGGGGGGCCTAGATACGCAGTATTTT,CSASRGGLDTQYF
TRBJ2-7,TRBV20-1,TRBD1,NA,TGCAGTGCTAGTTCCGACAGGGCCTACGAGCAGTACTTC,CSASSDRAYEQYF
TRBJ1-4,TRBV3-1,TRBD1,many,TGTGCCAGCAGCCAAGCATCACAGGGGAAGACAACTAATGAAAAACTGTTTTTT,CASSQASQGKTTNEKLFF
TRBJ1-5,TRBV5-8,NA,NA,TGTGCCAGCAGGACACACTTTAGCAATCAGCCCCAGCATTTT,CASRTHFSNQPQHF
TRBJ1-5,TRBV24-1,NA,NA,TGTGCCACCAGTGACCGATCAGGGGACTACCAGCCCCAGCATTTT,CATSDRSGDYQPQHF
TRBJ2-7,TRBV6-5,NA,NA,NA,CASSSSTGADEQYF
TRBJ1-1,TRBV7-6,NA,many,TGTGCCAGCAGCCCGGGGCCTCTTCGGGGGAACACTGAAGCTTTCTTT,CASSPGPLRGNTEAFF
TRBJ1-6,TRBV11-1,TRBD1,NA,TGTGCCAGCAGCGGTCCCGGGACAGGAGCTAAGGGGAATTCACCCCTCCACTTT,CASSGPGTGAKGNSPLHF
TRBJ1-5,TRBV11-2,TRBD1,NA,TGCGCCAGCAGCTTCCAGTCCCGGGACAGGGCCAATCAGCCCCAGCATTTT,CASSFQSRDRANQPQHF
TRBJ1-1,TRBV6-5,NA,many,TGTGCCAGCACCGAGGGGAGGCACACTGAAGCTTTCTTT,CASTEGRHTEAFF
TRBJ2-7,TRBV5-1,NA,NA,TGCGCCAGCAACCACGGACCGGGGACCACCTACGAGCAGTACTTC,CASNHGPGTTYEQYF
TRBJ2-1,TRBV29-1,TRBD2,many,TGCAGCGCTGAAGATCGGGGGGGATCCTACAATGAGCAGTTCTTC,CSAEDRGGSYNEQFF
TRBJ2-1,TRBV5-6,NA,once,TGTGCCAGCAGCTTAGTTTTTGAGCAGTTCTTC,CASSLVFEQFF
TRBJ2-7,TRBV7-2,NA,NA,TGTGCCAGCAGCTTAATGCAGGCCCTCAAATACGAGCAGTACTTC,CASSLMQALKYEQYF
TRBJ1-4,TRBV19,NA,many,TGTGCCAGTAGTGTCGGTCCGAATGAAAAACTGTTTTTT,CASSVGPNEKLFF
TRBJ2-1,TRBV20-1,TRBD1,many,TGCAGTGCTAGGCCGGGACAGGGGAGGGACAATGAGCAGTTCTTC,CSARPGQGRDNEQFF
TRBJ2-2,TRBV18,NA,NA,TGTGCCAGCTCACCGGGACTGGCGAACACCGGGGAGCTGTTTTTT,CASSPGLANTGELFF
TRBJ2-2,TRBV20-1,NA,NA,TGCAGCGCTGAGGGACACCCCTACGAGCGGGAGCTGTTTTTT,CSAEGHPYERELFF
TRBJ2-3,TRBV5-4,TRBD2,NA,TGTGCCAGCAGCTCGTGGGGGGGGGAGCAGTATTTT,CASSSWGGEQYF
TRBJ1-2,TRBV7-2,NA,NA,TGTGCCAGCAGTTTAGCGATGTTAGGAGGCCACACCTTC,CASSLAMLGGHTF
TRBJ2-3,TRBV19,NA,few,TGTGCCAGTAGTATGCGCAGCGGCACAGATACGCAGTATTTT,CASSMRSGTDTQYF
TRBJ1-6,TRBV5-1,NA,NA,TGCGCCAGCAGCTTGAAAGGAACCGGTTCACCCCTCCACTTT,CASSLKGTGSPLHF
TRBJ1-2,TRBV29-1,NA,NA,TGCAGCGTTGGGGGACGGAGTACTGGCTACACCTTC,CSVGGRSTGYTF
TRBJ1-1,TRBV15,NA,NA,TGTGCCACCAGCATTTTTGTTAGGGCAAACACTGAAGCTTTCTTT,CATSIFVRANTEAFF
TRBJ2-7,TRBV5-1,NA,NA,TGCGCCAGCAGGTCGAGATCGAAGAACACCAACGAGCAGTACTTC,CASRSRSKNTNEQYF
TRBJ2-3,TRBV12-3/TRBV12-4,NA,NA,TGTGCCAGCAGGTTCGGGGACGGCACAGATACGCAGTATTTT,CASRFGDGTDTQYF
TRBJ2-3,TRBV20-1,NA,NA,TGCAGTGCTAGCAGGGACTGGACGACACATACGCAGTATTTT,CSASRDWTTHTQYF
TRBJ1-5,TRBV12-3/TRBV12-4,TRBD1,many,TGTGCCAGCAGCCCAAGGACAGGCGACCCTATAGTTAGCAATCAGCCCCAGCATTTT,CASSPRTGDPIVSNQPQHF
TRBJ1-6,TRBV7-2,NA,NA,TGCGCCAGCAGTGAAGCAGTGTATGCACCCCTCCACTTT,CASSEAVYAPLHF
TRBJ1-5,TRBV20-1,NA,NA,TGCAGCGTTGTGTACACACGAGCACGTACCCAGCATTTT,CSVVYTRARTQHF
TRBJ2-7,TRBV29-1,TRBD1,NA,TGCAGCGTTCAAGGACAGGGCCACGAGCAGTACTTC,CSVQGQGHEQYF
TRBJ1-6,TRBV7-3,NA,NA,TGTGCCAGCAGTGGCAGTGGCTATAATTACCCTCGCCACTTT,CASSGSGYNYPRHF
TRBJ2-7,TRBV12-3/TRBV12-4,NA,many,TGTGCCAGCAGTACCGGGACTCTAATCTCCTACGAGCAGTACTTC,CASSTGTLISYEQYF
TRBJ1-2,TRBV20-1,NA,many,TGCAGTGCTAGAGATACGACAGGCGCCAACTATGGCTACACCTTC,CSARDTTGANYGYTF
TRBJ2-3,TRBV7-9,NA,NA,TGTGCCAGCAGCTCCGCCAAGGTGGGCGATATGCAGTATTTT,CASSSAKVGDMQYF
TRBJ2-5,TRBV9,TRBD1,NA,TGTGCCAGCAGTGTGGACAGGGACACTGAAGCTTTCTTCTTC,CASSVDRDTEAFFF
TRBJ2-1,TRBV7-3,NA,NA,TGTGCCAGCAGCTTAAGGGGCGGGGCCATTACGCAGTTCTTC,CASSLRGGAITQFF
TRBJ1-5,TRBV19,NA,NA,TGTGCCAGTAGTTACCAAGGTGGGCGCAATCAGCCCCAGCATTTT,CASSYQGGRNQPQHF
TRBJ2-7,TRBV15,NA,NA,NA,CATSRDTGIETQYFGPGTF
TRBJ2-7,TRBV5-1,NA,NA,TGCGCCAGCAGCTTGGTTTCACCCGCCACGCAGTACTTC,CASSLVSPATQYF